Listed below are T cell receptor beta chains from one sample, sequenced in a study of T-cell memory formation after mild COVID-19. TCRdb processed the 5' RACE reads anew with MiXCR; each CDR3 protein has one entry. Here the sample spans roughly 550,000 distinct CDR3 sequences, around 20% being singletons. The sequenced sample consisted of PBMCs or a T cell subset sorted from them (not recorded which). Receptor source: an adult woman who had mild COVID-19 (a few samples of this study predate the infection). Cell type and time point are not known. Both conserved end residues are trimmed from each CDR3. D genes are given only for firm matches.

AIRRGLGTDTQY	TRBV10-3	TRBJ2-3	-
ASSQPVGDQKTQY	TRBV4-2	TRBJ2-5	-
ASSGTGFRETQY	TRBV5-1	TRBJ2-5	-
ASSLQGLGAYEQY	TRBV7-2	TRBJ2-7	-
ASSLVGYSYEQY	TRBV7-6	TRBJ2-7	-
ASSASGVMLF	TRBV7-2	TRBJ2-2	-
ASSLQLDGSSYEQY	TRBV5-1	TRBJ2-7	-
ATSGTGAFYEQY	TRBV15	TRBJ2-7	TRBD1
ASSLQGRDSNQPQH	TRBV5-1	TRBJ1-5	-
ASSPSWASGLGNEQF	TRBV9	TRBJ2-1	TRBD2
SATTWGSADTQY	TRBV20-1	TRBJ2-3	-
ASSLAGRGNTGELF	TRBV7-2	TRBJ2-2	-
ASSPRTGGLNEQY	TRBV18	TRBJ2-7	-
ASTGLESTDTQY	TRBV2	TRBJ2-3	TRBD2
ASSWGLTSGDSYNEQF	TRBV5-1	TRBJ2-1	TRBD2
AISAGLGYNEQF	TRBV10-3	TRBJ2-1	-
ASSYGYRGEQY	TRBV7-9	TRBJ2-7	TRBD1
ATTTDTARETQY	TRBV15	TRBJ2-5	-
AINTGPNPFSTEAF	TRBV10-3	TRBJ1-1	-
SASGGTYEQY	TRBV20-1	TRBJ2-7	-
ASSQGDRPGTQY	TRBV4-2	TRBJ2-3	-
ATRKSQETQY	TRBV24-1	TRBJ2-5	-
SAAREMGYGYT	TRBV20-1	TRBJ1-2	-
SGRISGVNSPLH	TRBV20-1	TRBJ1-6	-
ASSLAKGSPLH	TRBV7-8	TRBJ1-6	-
SVRGWQTQETQY	TRBV29-1	TRBJ2-5	-
ASSLALNTQY	TRBV5-5	TRBJ2-3	-
ASSGLLEIPGELF	TRBV2	TRBJ2-2	-
ASSIEGFDEQF	TRBV19	TRBJ2-1	-
ASSPNRFWGTDTQY	TRBV6-5	TRBJ2-3	-
ASSSWTTGNTIY	TRBV4-1	TRBJ1-3	-
ASSFGGTTDTQY	TRBV12-3/TRBV12-4	TRBJ2-3	-
ASSLGFRAEETQY	TRBV11-1	TRBJ2-5	-
ASSERGVPDTQY	TRBV5-1	TRBJ2-3	TRBD2
ASSSGAGGPLETQY	TRBV5-1	TRBJ2-5	TRBD2
ASSSKNTGELF	TRBV7-9	TRBJ2-2	-
ASSGPSPTDTQY	TRBV27	TRBJ2-3	-
AWSLGRRGNTIY	TRBV30	TRBJ1-3	-
ASSVQGIEQY	TRBV5-1	TRBJ2-7	-
ASSLGFESSYNSPLQ	TRBV7-2	TRBJ1-6	-
ASSPSDITYNEQF	TRBV5-1	TRBJ2-1	-
SAWDPPGGYT	TRBV20-1	TRBJ1-2	-
AWIAPTYEQY	TRBV30	TRBJ2-7	-
ATSEFQGNEQF	TRBV24-1	TRBJ2-1	-
SAPGLAGVPETQY	TRBV20-1	TRBJ2-5	TRBD2
ASSHRGLERPGELF	TRBV7-3	TRBJ2-2	TRBD1